A selection of T cell receptor beta chains follows, all from one sample in a study of T cell changes during pregnancy in multiple sclerosis. Profiled with immunoSEQ multiplex PCR; TCRdb holds only in-frame clones, not every one. Of 40,000 to 60,000 clones detected, about nine tenths appear once; the ten largest clones hold less than 0.65%. This specimen consisted of CD4+ T cells from peripheral blood mononuclear cells, obtained after pregnancy. These receptors all come from a female donor with multiple sclerosis, enrolled in a pregnancy study. Both conserved end residues are part of each CDR3. The order of the fields is D gene, clone size, J gene, V gene, CDR3 protein, CDR3 DNA. D genes are given only for firm matches. A clone size is listed for some rows: how often the clone was seen (once, few, many), or a class if it is expanded.

>TRBD2|.|TRBJ2-1|TRBV2
CASRAGTSGSNEQFF
TGTGCCAGCAGGGCCGGGACTAGCGGCAGCAATGAGCAGTTCTTC
>TRBD2|.|TRBJ2-7|TRBV7-9
CASSLAAGGPYEQYF
TGTGCCAGCAGCTTAGCAGCGGGAGGGCCCTACGAGCAGTACTTC
>.|.|TRBJ1-2|TRBV10-3
CAISESSRTYTF
TGTGCCATCAGTGAGTCGAGCCGTACCTACACCTTC
>.|.|TRBJ2-1|TRBV7-7
CASSLATTGAQFF
TGTGCTAGCAGCTTAGCCACGACTGGTGCGCAGTTCTTC
>.|.|TRBJ2-7|TRBV4-2
CASSYYRETYEQYF
TGTGCCAGCAGCTACTACCGGGAGACCTACGAGCAGTACTTC
>TRBD1|.|TRBJ1-5|TRBV10-1
CASSGQGKNQPQHF
TGCGCCAGCAGCGGACAGGGGAAGAATCAGCCCCAGCATTTT
>.|.|TRBJ1-2|TRBV7-9
CASSLDRGSNYGYTF
TGTGCCAGCAGCTTAGATAGGGGTTCTAACTATGGCTACACCTTC
>.|.|TRBJ2-7|TRBV19
CASKQGSSREQYF
TGTGCCAGCAAACAGGGATCTTCTAGAGAGCAGTACTTC
>TRBD2|.|TRBJ2-3|TRBV9
CASSVTSGYTDTQYF
TGTGCCAGCAGCGTGACTAGCGGCTACACAGATACGCAGTATTTT
>.|.|TRBJ1-1|TRBV20-1
CSAKGLGEAFF
TGCAGTGCTAAGGGGTTAGGTGAAGCTTTCTTT
>TRBD1|once|TRBJ1-2|TRBV6-1
CASSVGTGAGGYGYTF
TGTGCCAGCAGTGTTGGGACAGGGGCCGGAGGCTATGGCTACACCTTC
>.|.|TRBJ1-1|TRBV11-2
CASSSQVSTEAFF
TGTGCCAGCAGCAGTCAGGTTAGCACTGAAGCTTTCTTT
>TRBD1|.|TRBJ2-7|TRBV29-1
CSASVGQGVEQYF
TGCAGCGCCTCAGTCGGACAGGGGGTCGAGCAGTACTTC
>.|.|TRBJ2-1|TRBV19
CASSMRYNEQFF
TGTGCCAGTAGTATGCGTTACAATGAGCAGTTCTTC
>.|.|TRBJ1-4|TRBV7-9
CASMLGGRRGNEKLFF
TGTGCCAGCATGCTCGGGGGGCGCCGGGGGAATGAAAAACTGTTTTTT